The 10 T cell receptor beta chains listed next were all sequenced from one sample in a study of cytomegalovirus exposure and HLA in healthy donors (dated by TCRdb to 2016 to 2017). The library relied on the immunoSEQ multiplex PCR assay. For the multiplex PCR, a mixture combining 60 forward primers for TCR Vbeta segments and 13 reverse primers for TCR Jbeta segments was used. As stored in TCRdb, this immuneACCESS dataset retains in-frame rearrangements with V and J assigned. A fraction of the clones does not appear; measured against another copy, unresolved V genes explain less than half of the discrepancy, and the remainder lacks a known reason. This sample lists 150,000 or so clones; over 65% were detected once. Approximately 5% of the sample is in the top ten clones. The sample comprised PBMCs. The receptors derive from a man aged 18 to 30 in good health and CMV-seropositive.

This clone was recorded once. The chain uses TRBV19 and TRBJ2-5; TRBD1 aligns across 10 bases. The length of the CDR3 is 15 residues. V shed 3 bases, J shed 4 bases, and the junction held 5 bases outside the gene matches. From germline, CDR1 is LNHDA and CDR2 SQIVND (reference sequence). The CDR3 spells CASSMLGTGVETQYF. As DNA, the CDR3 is TGTGCCAGTAGTATGCTAGGGACAGGGGTAGAGACCCAGTACTTC.

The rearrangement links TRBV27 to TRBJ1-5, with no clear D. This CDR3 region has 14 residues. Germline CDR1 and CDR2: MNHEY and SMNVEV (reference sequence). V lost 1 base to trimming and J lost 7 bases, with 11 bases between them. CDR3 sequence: CASSLWGVDQPQHF. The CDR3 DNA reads TGTGCCAGCAGTTTATGGGGAGTGGACCAGCCCCAGCATTTT.

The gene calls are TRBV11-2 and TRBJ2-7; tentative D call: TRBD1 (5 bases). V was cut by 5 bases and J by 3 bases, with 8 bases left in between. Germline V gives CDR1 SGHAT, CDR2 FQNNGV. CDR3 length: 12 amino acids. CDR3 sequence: CASSHDSYEQYV. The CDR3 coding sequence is TGTGCCAGCAGCCATGACAGCTACGAGCAGTACGTC.

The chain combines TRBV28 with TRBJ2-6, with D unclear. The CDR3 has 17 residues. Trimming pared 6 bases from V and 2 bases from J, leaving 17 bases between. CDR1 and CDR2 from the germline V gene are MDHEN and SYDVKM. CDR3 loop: CASRHPRSGTGANVLTF. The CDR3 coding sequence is TGTGCCAGCAGGCATCCCAGGTCCGGAACTGGGGCCAACGTCCTGACTTTC.

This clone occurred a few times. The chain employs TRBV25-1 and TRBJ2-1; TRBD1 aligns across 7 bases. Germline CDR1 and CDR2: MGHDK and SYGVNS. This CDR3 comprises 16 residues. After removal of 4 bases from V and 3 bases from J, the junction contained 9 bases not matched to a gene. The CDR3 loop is CASSAFGRDSYNEQFF. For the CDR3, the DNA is TGTGCCAGCAGTGCCTTCGGCCGGGACAGCTACAATGAGCAGTTCTTC.

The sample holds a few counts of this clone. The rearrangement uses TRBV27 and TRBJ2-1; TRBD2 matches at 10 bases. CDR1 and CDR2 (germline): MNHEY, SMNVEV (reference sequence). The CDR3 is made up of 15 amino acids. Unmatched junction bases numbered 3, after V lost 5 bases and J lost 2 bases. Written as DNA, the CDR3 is TGTGCCAGCAGTAAGCGGGGGGGGCCCTACAATGAGCAGTTCTTC. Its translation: CASSKRGGPYNEQFF.

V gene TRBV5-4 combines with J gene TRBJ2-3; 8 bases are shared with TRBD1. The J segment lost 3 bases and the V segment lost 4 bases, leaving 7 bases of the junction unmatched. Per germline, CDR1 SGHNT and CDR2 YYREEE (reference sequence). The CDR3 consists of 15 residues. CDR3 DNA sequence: TGTGCCAGCAGCCCCGGGACAGGCGAAACAGATACGCAGTATTTT. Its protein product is CASSPGTGETDTQYF.

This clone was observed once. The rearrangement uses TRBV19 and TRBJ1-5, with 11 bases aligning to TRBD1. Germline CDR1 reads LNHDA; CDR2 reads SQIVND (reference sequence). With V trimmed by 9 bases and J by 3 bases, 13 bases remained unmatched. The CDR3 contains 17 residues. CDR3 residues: CASRDRGKSDSNQPQHF. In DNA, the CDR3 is TGTGCCAGCCGGGACAGGGGGAAATCCGACTCCAATCAGCCCCAGCATTTT. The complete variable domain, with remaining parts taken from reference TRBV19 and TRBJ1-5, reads DGGITQSPKYLFRKEGQNVTLSCEQNLNHDAMYWYRQDPGQGLRLIYYSQIVNDFQKGDIAEGYSVSREKKESFPLTVTSAQKNPTAFYLCASRDRGKSDSNQPQHFGDGTRLSIL.

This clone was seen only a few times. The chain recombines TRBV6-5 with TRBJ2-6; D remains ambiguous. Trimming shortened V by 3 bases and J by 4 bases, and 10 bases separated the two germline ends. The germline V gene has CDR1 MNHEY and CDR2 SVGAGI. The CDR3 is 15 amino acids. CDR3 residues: CASSYLSPGANVLTF. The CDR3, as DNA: TGTGCCAGCAGTTATTTGTCTCCCGGGGCCAACGTCCTGACTTTC.

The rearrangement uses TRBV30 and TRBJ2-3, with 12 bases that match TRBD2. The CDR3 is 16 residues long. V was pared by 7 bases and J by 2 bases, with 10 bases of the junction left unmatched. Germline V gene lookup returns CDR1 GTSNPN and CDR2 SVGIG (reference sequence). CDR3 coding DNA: TGTGCCTTATCGGGGCGGACTAGCGGGGCCACAGATACGCAGTATTTT. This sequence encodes CALSGRTSGATDTQYF.